This T cell receptor (beta chain) was obtained from a study of Ad26.COV2.S vaccination and SARS-CoV-2 variants. In the study overall: COV1001, an Ad26.COV2.S trial, supplied this vaccine-arm donor. Ad26.COV2.S shots went into the muscle once or twice, 56 days apart.

This table comes from immunoSEQ multiplex PCR, and its TCRdb copy is limited to in-frame clones, with some not included. The profile shows 400,000 to 450,000 clones, around nine tenths of them singletons. The germline V and J ends were trimmed by 4 bases and 2 bases, with 9 bases remaining between them. The CDR3 contains 13 residues. Germline values: CDR1 SGHRS, CDR2 YFSETQ. Indicated treatment: roughly 19 received Ad26.COV2.S at low or high dose, single or two shots; about 5 received placebo; per-sample allocation not given. On day 63 after the first injection, vaccine and placebo recipients gave samples. An adult of 18-55 years in Boston served as donor.

The sequence was obtained from a person between 18 and 65 years old who received the Ad26.COV2.S COVID-19 vaccine or a placebo. This chain connects TRBV5-1 to TRBJ1-1; D unclear. Sequenced here: peripheral blood, sampled in a trial of Ad26.COV2.S vaccine versus placebo. In DNA, the CDR3 is TGCGCCAGCAGCCCCCAAGTAAACACTGAAGCTTTCTTT. It yields the protein CASSPQVNTEAFF.